This T cell receptor (beta chain) was observed in a study of blood T cell repertoires in COVID-19. This clone was observed a handful of times. In the authors' methods: Cell counts per sample came from amplifying reference gene primers. Sequencing used immunoSEQ multiplex PCR; TCRdb keeps in-frame clones, though not all of them. D and trimming were read from the DNA, whereas the V and J calls and clone size are those reported in that table. The sample lists about 140,000 clones, about 90% occurring once. The ends lost 2 bases at V and 2 bases at J; junction bases unmatched: 15. The germline CDR1 and CDR2 sequences are SGHVS and FNYEAQ. The CDR3 consists of 19 residues.

Sequencing used peripheral blood. The source of this sequence is a woman aged 60-70 years with acute or convalescent COVID-19. This chain joins TRBV7-6 and TRBJ1-3; TRBD1 matches at 7 bases. CDR3 sequence (DNA): TGTGCCAGCAGCTTAACCGACTTTACCCGACAGGGACCTGGAAACACCATATATTTT. Its translation is CASSLTDFTRQGPGNTIYF.